What follows describes a single T cell receptor beta chain. Its cognate antigen is unknown. Preparation of the TCRbeta library involved a method that used unique molecular identifiers. TCRdb re-analysed the PCR reads in MiXCR, keeping a single row per CDR3 protein. The table lists about 110,000 distinct CDR3 sequences, about 6% of them singletons. These data come from a study of T-cell reconstitution after alpha-beta-depleted transplantation in children. Trimming took off 5 bases at V and 1 base at J, with 12 bases between the two ends. The CDR3 loop spans 14 amino acids. Germline values: CDR1 SEHNR, CDR2 FQNEAQ (reference sequence). Study-wide results and limits: T-cell counts and diversity were attributed mostly to newly produced T cells one year after transplant. By about two months after transplant, alpha-beta T cells reportedly arose from several hundred graft clones that had expanded.

V is TRBV7-9 and J is TRBJ2-7; D is unresolved. Sequencing was performed on PBMCs, mostly from graft donor cells, taken 360 days after TCRalphabeta/CD19-depleted stem cell transplant. The TCR was taken from a male patient aged 2-10 years who had a stem cell transplant for acute lymphoblastic leukemia, so the T cells may come from the graft donor. This CDR3 is CASSSMDGSYEQYF. The CDR3 nucleotides are TGTGCCAGCAGCAGTATGGACGGATCCTACGAGCAGTACTTC. Combining the CDR3 with reference TRBV7-9 and TRBJ2-7 gives the whole variable domain DTGVSQNPRHKITKRGQNVTFRCDPISEHNRLYWYRQTLGQGPEFLTYFQNEAQLEKSRLLSDRFSAERPKGSFSTLEIQRTEQGDSAMYLCASSSMDGSYEQYFGPGTRLTVT.